Below, 28 T cell receptor beta chains from the same sample are listed, as sequenced in a study of blood T cells in healthy people across ages. The authors ran a second PCR of roughly 7 to 11 cycles using a sample-barcoded 5' primer and a J-beta primer mix. From the 5' RACE reads, TCRdb called clonotypes with MiXCR, one entry per CDR3 protein. Here the sample spans approximately 800,000 distinct CDR3 sequences, roughly three fifths being singletons. The sample comprised blood. These receptors were taken from a middle-aged man in good health.

This clonotype was picked up a small number of times. The chain has TRBV28 and TRBJ2-5; a possible D gene is TRBD1 (7 bases). Trimming removed 6 bases from V and 5 bases from J, with 22 bases in between. Germline CDR1 reads MDHEN; CDR2 reads SYDVKM. This CDR3 spans 16 amino acids. CDR3 DNA: TGTGCCAGCAGCTACCGAGGGACAGCGGGCTTGGAGACCCAGTACTTC. Protein: CASSYRGTAGLETQYF.

The genes are TRBV28 and TRBJ2-3; TRBD1 agrees at 7 bases. With V trimmed by 6 bases and J by 6 bases, 9 bases remained unmatched. CDR3 size: 14 residues. CDR1 is MDHEN, CDR2 SYDVKM, per germline. The DNA for the CDR3 is TGTGCCAGCAGGCATCAGGGGGACGGGGATACGCAGTATTTT. Translating gives CASRHQGDGDTQYF. Drawing the rest from reference TRBV28 and TRBJ2-3, the complete variable domain is DVKVTQSSRYLVKRTGEKVFLECVQDMDHENMFWYRQDPGLGLRLIYFSYDVKMKEKGDIPEGYSVSREKKERFSLILESASTNQTSMYLCASRHQGDGDTQYFGPGTRLTVL.

V usage is TRBV9 and J usage is TRBJ2-1; perhaps TRBD2 as D (6 bases). Per germline, CDR1 SGDLS and CDR2 YYNGEE. V was cut by 3 bases and J by 2 bases, with 15 bases left in between. CDR3 length: 16 residues. The CDR3 DNA is TGTGCCAGCAGCGGAGCGGCGGGGACTGCCTACAATGAGCAGTTCTTC. Translated: CASSGAAGTAYNEQFF.

The chain recombines TRBV12-3 or TRBV12-4 with TRBJ2-3; 10 bases line up with TRBD1. V shed 3 bases, J shed 2 bases, and the junction held 11 bases outside the gene matches. The CDR3 extends over 18 amino acids. The CDR3 sequence: CASSFQPPGQGITDTQYF. The CDR3 DNA reads as TGTGCCAGCAGTTTTCAACCCCCGGGACAGGGGATCACAGATACGCAGTATTTT.

The chain recombines TRBV10-3 with TRBJ1-2; weak D call: TRBD1 (5 bases). The V gene's germline CDR1 is ENHRY and CDR2 SYGVKD. Trimming left V 6 bases short and J 4 bases short, with 12 bases between. This CDR3 comprises 13 residues. For the CDR3, the DNA is TGTGCCATCAGGGGACGGTTGGGCTATGGCTACACCTTC. Protein product: CAIRGRLGYGYTF.

In its sample, this clonotype was seen a few times. The rearrangement links TRBV4-2 to TRBJ2-1, with 10 bases lining up with TRBD2. Looked up from germline, CDR1 is LGHNA and CDR2 is YNFKEQ. The ends lost 3 bases at V and 7 bases at J; junction bases unmatched: 9. CDR3 size: 16 residues. The CDR3 reads CASSQPERGGMNEQFF. Written as DNA, the CDR3 is TGTGCCAGCAGCCAGCCCGAGCGGGGGGGCATGAATGAGCAGTTCTTC.

This clonotype was detected a few times. The chain employs TRBV10-3 and TRBJ2-2; D is unresolved. CDR3 size: 13 residues. Germline V lookup: CDR1 ENHRY, CDR2 SYGVKD. Trimming pared 7 bases from V and 1 base from J, leaving 7 bases between. The chain's CDR3 is CAITAGNTGELFF. In nucleotides, the CDR3 is TGTGCCATCACGGCAGGGAACACCGGGGAGCTGTTTTTT.

This clonotype appeared many times. This chain joins TRBV6-2 or TRBV6-3 and TRBJ2-7, with D perhaps TRBD1 (5 bases). This CDR3 has 16 amino acids. V gave up 0 bases and J gave up 0 bases, with 12 bases separating them. Germline V CDR1 and CDR2: MNHEY, SVGEGT. CDR3 amino acids: CASSYSPAGHSYEQYF. CDR3 DNA: TGTGCCAGCAGTTACTCGCCGGCAGGGCACTCCTACGAGCAGTACTTC.

The chain couples TRBV7-2 to TRBJ2-1; 13 bases fit TRBD2. The CDR3 is made up of 16 amino acids. The junction had 8 bases not matched to a gene; V was cut back by 4 bases and J by 8 bases. Germline CDR1 is SGHTA and CDR2 is FQGNSA. CDR3 in DNA: TGTGCCAGCAGCTCAAGACTAGCGGGAGGAGCAGATGAGCAGTTCTTC. It translates to CASSSRLAGGADEQFF.

The chain couples TRBV18 to TRBJ2-7, with a tentative D call TRBD2 (6 bases). The germline V gene has CDR1 KGHSH and CDR2 LQKENI. There are 13 residues in the CDR3. V was shortened by 1 base and J by 2 bases, with 6 bases between the two germline ends. The CDR3 DNA is TGTGCCAGCTCACCACTAGCGGCCTACGAGCAGTACTTC. Amino acids: CASSPLAAYEQYF.

This chain links TRBV4-1 with TRBJ2-7; D is ambiguous. V lost 3 bases to trimming and J lost 2 bases, with 14 bases between them. This CDR3 has 15 residues. Germline assignment: CDR1 MGHRA and CDR2 YSYEKL. The CDR3 DNA is TGCGCCAGCAGCCATCCGGCCCTCCAAACCTACGAGCAGTACTTC. Its translation is CASSHPALQTYEQYF.

This clonotype was recorded a few times. The chain uses TRBV29-1 and TRBJ2-7; TRBD2 matches at 9 bases. This CDR3 region has 15 residues. Unmatched junction bases numbered 6, after V lost 1 base and J lost 2 bases. Per germline, CDR1 SQVTM and CDR2 ANQGSEA. The CDR3 nucleotides read TGCAGCGTTGAAGGAGACGCGGGAGGGGCCTACGAGCAGTACTTC. Translating it yields CSVEGDAGGAYEQYF.

The CDR3 reads CASSLDVQGYDNQPQHF. CDR3 sequence (DNA): TGTGCCAGCAGTTTAGACGTACAGGGTTACGACAATCAGCCCCAGCATTTT. V gene TRBV12-3 or TRBV12-4 combines with J gene TRBJ1-5, with D perhaps TRBD1 (6 bases). The CDR3 runs 17 residues. V dropped 1 base and J dropped 3 bases, with 16 bases sitting between them.

The chain carries TRBV7-3 and TRBJ1-4, with D perhaps TRBD1 (6 bases). The CDR3 extends over 15 amino acids. The ends were cut back, 5 bases at V and 4 bases at J, with 14 bases in the middle. CDR1 SGHTA and CDR2 FQGTGA come from the germline V gene. The CDR3 loop reads CASSPTTGRNEKLFF. DNA of the CDR3: TGTGCCAGCAGCCCTACTACAGGGCGTAATGAAAAACTGTTTTTT.

This chain connects TRBV12-3 or TRBV12-4 to TRBJ1-1; no definite D call. The ends were cut back, 0 bases at V and 5 bases at J, with 10 bases in the middle. The CDR3 runs to 14 residues. CDR3 nucleotides: TGTGCCAGCAGTTTAGCCGGAGGAGAAACTGAAGCTTTCTTT. The encoded protein is CASSLAGGETEAFF.

With regard to this clonotype: A much larger clone lies a single base off, so this may be a read error. The chain is built from TRBV5-1 and TRBJ2-1, with TRBD1 identical over 8 bases. The J call may be wrong; the DNA end is better matched by TRBJ2-7. Germline V gene lookup returns CDR1 SGHRS and CDR2 YFSETQ. The CDR3 is 14 amino acids. CDR3 nucleotides: TGCGCCAGCAGCTTGCCCAGGGGGCGCAATGAGCAGTACTTC. Amino acids: CASSLPRGRNEQYF.

The chain joins TRBV4-2 to TRBJ2-1, with TRBD2 matching 7 bases. The CDR3 runs to 17 residues. Germline V lookup: CDR1 LGHNA, CDR2 YNFKEQ. V shed 0 bases, J shed 6 bases, and the junction held 11 bases outside the gene matches. CDR3 residues: CASSQDLWGGIGNEQFF. As DNA, the CDR3 is TGTGCCAGCAGCCAAGACCTGTGGGGGGGGATAGGCAATGAGCAGTTCTTC.

This chain joins TRBV7-8 and TRBJ2-3; TRBD2 matches 9 bases. Trimming at V came to 3 bases and at J to 1 base, leaving 14 bases not matched to a gene. The CDR3 loop spans 19 amino acids. Per the germline V gene, CDR1 is SGHVS and CDR2 is FQNEAQ. CDR3 protein: CASSFRVAGEPTGTDTQYF. The CDR3 coding sequence is TGTGCCAGCAGCTTCAGGGTAGCGGGGGAACCCACTGGCACAGATACGCAGTATTTT.

J is TRBJ2-5 and V is TRBV10-3; 9 bases match TRBD1. The assigned J gene may be wrong: the sequence end matches TRBJ2-7 better. Germline V lookup: CDR1 ENHRY, CDR2 SYGVKD. The CDR3 runs 16 residues. The CDR3 DNA follows: TGTGCCATCAGACCATATACCGGGACAGGGCCGTCCGAGCAGTACTTC. It translates to CAIRPYTGTGPSEQYF.

This clonotype was observed a handful of times. The chain employs TRBV9 and TRBJ1-6; D call uncertain. In germline, CDR1 is SGDLS, CDR2 YYNGEE. Trimming left V 3 bases short and J 6 bases short, with 13 bases between. The CDR3 is made up of 15 amino acids. CDR3 sequence reads: CASSAQESSNSPLHF. Written as DNA, the CDR3 is TGTGCCAGCAGCGCCCAGGAGTCATCTAATTCACCCCTCCACTTT. The full variable domain, completed using reference TRBV9 and TRBJ1-6, is DSGVTQTPKHLITATGQRVTLRCSPRSGDLSVYWYQQSLDQGLQFLIQYYNGEERAKGNILERFSAQQFPDLHSELNLSSLELGDSALYFCASSAQESSNSPLHFGNGTRLTVT.

V usage is TRBV6-1 and J usage is TRBJ2-7; D gene ambiguous. Trimming left V 2 bases short and J 7 bases short, with 12 bases between. Germline loops: CDR1 MNHNS, CDR2 SASEGT. CDR3 length: 13 amino acids. In nucleotides, the CDR3 is TGTGCCAGCAGTGAATGGGGTAGGGTGGAGCAGTACTTC. Its protein is CASSEWGRVEQYF.

The rearrangement uses TRBV7-9 and TRBJ1-4; D not certain. Trimming cost V 4 bases and J 5 bases, with 5 bases left between them. Germline loops: CDR1 SEHNR, CDR2 FQNEAQ (reference sequence). The CDR3 is made up of 12 amino acids. CDR3 DNA sequence: TGTGCCAGCAGCTCTCTGAATGAAAAACTGTTTTTT. Translated: CASSSLNEKLFF.

The chain has TRBV25-1 and TRBJ1-2; 9 nucleotides match TRBD1. Germline V gene sequence: CDR1 MGHDK, CDR2 SYGVNS. The V segment lost 6 bases and the J segment 4 bases; nucleotides outside the gene matches: 6. The CDR3 is 14 residues long. The CDR3, as DNA: TGTGCCAGCAGGGGACAGGGTCAAACCTATGGCTACACCTTC. The encoded protein is CASRGQGQTYGYTF.

The chain recombines TRBV3-1 with TRBJ2-3; 7 bases map to TRBD2. Unmatched junction bases numbered 6, after V lost 1 base and J lost 8 bases. Germline CDR1 is LGHDT and CDR2 is YNNKEL (reference sequence). CDR3 size: 14 residues. CDR3 residues: CASSQAEPSGTQYF. CDR3 sequence (DNA): TGTGCCAGCAGCCAAGCGGAGCCTAGCGGTACGCAGTATTTT.

A few counts support this clonotype. The chain is built from TRBV12-3 or TRBV12-4 and TRBJ2-2, with D possibly TRBD2 on 5 matching bases. The CDR3 runs 17 residues. With 5 bases removed from V and 0 bases from J, the gap between germline ends came to 16 bases. CDR3 DNA: TGTGCCAGCAGTGGGTTCAGCGGTTACGCGAACACCGGGGAGCTGTTTTTT. Residues: CASSGFSGYANTGELFF.

This chain connects TRBV9 to TRBJ2-1; 10 nucleotides agree with TRBD2. V shed 4 bases, J shed 10 bases, and the junction held 8 bases outside the gene matches. There are 14 residues in the CDR3. Germline V gene data show CDR1 as SGDLS and CDR2 as YYNGEE. CDR3 amino acids: CASSLQRTSGEQFF. Written as DNA, the CDR3 is TGTGCCAGCAGCCTCCAGAGGACTAGCGGAGAGCAGTTCTTC.

About this clonotype: The conserved final phenylalanine or tryptophan is absent from the CDR3, which likely points to a read error. This rearrangement joins TRBV12-3 or TRBV12-4 to TRBJ2-1, with D possibly TRBD1 on 6 matching bases. This CDR3 is built from 17 residues. Trimming took off 6 bases at V and 6 bases at J, with 24 bases between the two ends. CDR3 residues: CASRPRTELARSNEQFL. The CDR3 DNA is TGTGCCAGCAGACCTAGGACAGAGCTCGCTCGGAGCAATGAGCAGTTCTTA.

This clonotype appeared once. The V call is TRBV7-2, the J call TRBJ1-6, with 7 nucleotides matching TRBD1. V lost 2 bases and J lost 5; bases outside the gene matches: 15. The CDR3 extends over 19 amino acids. The V gene's germline CDR1 is SGHTA and CDR2 FQGNSA. The CDR3 sequence is CASSLRPKDRIANNSPLHF. CDR3 nucleotides: TGTGCCAGCAGCTTACGCCCTAAGGACAGGATAGCGAATAATTCACCCCTCCACTTT.